The clone carrying this T cell receptor (beta chain) was counted a few times. Antigen unknown. Germline CDR1 is SEHNR and CDR2 is FQNEAQ (reference sequence). The CDR3 length is 16 residues. The trim removed 5 bases at V and 8 bases at J, leaving 16 bases unmatched. The data belong to a study of T cells in Graves' hyperthyroidism and ophthalmopathy. The study, taken as a whole, reports: Researchers report that a 13 V-J model separated ophthalmopathy from stable hyperthyroidism. Blood held most thyroid clonotypes expanded above 0.001 frequency.

The authors deemed Graves' hyperthyroidism stable absent ophthalmopathy progression within 18 months. Hyperthyroidism, newly diagnosed and lasting under 2 months, affected patients aged 18 to 65. Researchers amplified the TCR beta CDR3 regions from RNA transcripts. Primed by the HTBI set, a first-round RT-PCR was run on the TCR CDR3. TCRdb re-derived calls from the multiplex PCR reads in MiXCR, one entry per CDR3 protein. The sample consists of some 460,000 distinct CDR3 sequences, approximately 14% of them appearing once. The chain employs TRBV7-9 and TRBJ1-2; 8 bases are a match to TRBD1. The material sequenced was blood. The receptor comes from a woman younger than 30 with Graves' hyperthyroidism. The CDR3 reads CASSAKDRGLSGGYTF. For the CDR3, the DNA is TGTGCCAGCAGCGCAAAAGACAGGGGTTTGTCGGGAGGCTACACCTTC.